Below, one T cell receptor (beta chain) is given with its context. Its specificity is unknown. Germline assignment: CDR1 GTSNPN and CDR2 SVGIG (reference sequence). The CDR3 is made up of 14 amino acids. The V and J ends lost 3 bases and 4 bases respectively, with 15 bases between them. TCRdb's table, derived via immunoSEQ multiplex PCR, lists solely in-frame clones and lacks some. The table lists about 160,000 clones, around 94% of them singletons. This sample is drawn from a study of OX40 agonist ivuxolimab in advanced cancers. Whole-study findings and limits: Certain nonresponding patients likewise had low normalized T-cell clonal expansion.

With autoimmune disease history or systemic immunosuppression, patients were excluded. This sequence was found in an adult with an advanced solid tumor such as melanoma, head and neck, liver or kidney cancer. The chain has TRBV30 and TRBJ1-2; D perhaps matches TRBD1 (5 bases). The source was CD4+ or CD8+ T cells sorted from blood, collected in a trial of the OX40 agonist ivuxolimab. The CDR3 DNA sequence: TGTGCCTGGAGGCGACAGTGGGGAAGCTATGGCTACACCTTC. It is translated as CAWRRQWGSYGYTF. Combining the CDR3 with reference TRBV30 and TRBJ1-2 gives the whole variable domain SQTIHQWPATLVQPVGSPLSLECTVEGTSNPNLYWYRQAAGRGLQLLFYSVGIGQISSEVPQNLSASRPQDRQFILSSKKLLLSDSGFYLCAWRRQWGSYGYTFGSGTRLTVV.